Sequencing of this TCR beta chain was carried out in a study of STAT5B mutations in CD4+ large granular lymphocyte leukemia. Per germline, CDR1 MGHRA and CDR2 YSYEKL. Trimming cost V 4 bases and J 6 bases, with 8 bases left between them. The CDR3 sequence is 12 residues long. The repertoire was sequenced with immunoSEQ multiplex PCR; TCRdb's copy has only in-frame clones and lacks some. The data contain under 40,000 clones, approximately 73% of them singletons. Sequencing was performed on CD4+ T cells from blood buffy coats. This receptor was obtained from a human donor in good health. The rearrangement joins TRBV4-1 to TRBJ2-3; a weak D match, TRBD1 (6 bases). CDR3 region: CASSPDRDTQYF. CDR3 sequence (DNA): TGCGCCAGCAGCCCAGACAGGGATACGCAGTATTTT.